This is a list of T cell receptor beta chains from one sample in a study of regulatory T cells in long-lasting Graves disease. One entry per CDR3 protein results from TCRdb running MiXCR on the multiplex PCR reads. The sample shows 510,000 or so distinct CDR3 sequences, about 11% of them seen only once. These data were likewise used in another study, on T cells in Graves' hyperthyroidism and ophthalmopathy.

The sequences come from peripheral blood mononuclear cells (PBMCs), collected at new diagnosis, from a patient treated with antithyroid drugs. The receptors were gathered from a woman under 40 with Graves disease. The CDR3 runs from the conserved cysteine through the conserved F or W. D genes are given only for firm matches. Size is omitted from some rows. Given values are once, few, many or a class for expanded clones.

TRBJ1-4 | NA | NA | TRBV3-1 | TGTGCCAGCAGCCAAGACCCAGGTAATGAAAAACTGTTTTTT | CASSQDPGNEKLFF
TRBJ1-1 | few | NA | TRBV14 | TGTGCCAGCAACCAAGACAGGAACACTGAAGCTTTCTTT | CASNQDRNTEAFF
TRBJ2-5 | many | NA | TRBV5-1 | TGCGCCAGCAGCTTGGAGTTTGCGGAGACCCAGTACTTC | CASSLEFAETQYF
TRBJ2-7 | many | TRBD2 | TRBV7-2 | TGTGCCAGCAGCTTTCGTACTAGCGGGAGCTACGAGCAGTACTTC | CASSFRTSGSYEQYF
TRBJ1-4 | many | NA | TRBV11-2 | TGTGCCAGCAGCTTTCAGGGGCTGTATGAAAAACTGTTTTTT | CASSFQGLYEKLFF
TRBJ1-2 | few | NA | TRBV18 | TGTGCCAGCTCACCTCAAGGGATAAATGGCTACACCTTC | CASSPQGINGYTF
TRBJ2-4 | NA | TRBD1 | TRBV19 | TGTGCCAGTAGTATAGCGGGACAGGGGGTAAAACAAGCCAAAAACATTCAGTACTTC | CASSIAGQGVKQAKNIQYF
TRBJ2-1 | many | NA | TRBV27 | TGTGCCAGCAGGAAAGGGACCGCTATTACCGATGAGCAGTTCTTC | CASRKGTAITDEQFF
TRBJ2-5 | many | NA | TRBV20-1 | TGCAGTGCACCCCCTCCGCTAGCTGAGTTACGCCGGGACCAAGAGACCCAGTACTTC | CSAPPPLAELRRDQETQYF
TRBJ2-1 | many | NA | TRBV11-2 | TGTGCCAGCAGCCTGACTGCTCTGGGGAATGAGCAGTTCTTC | CASSLTALGNEQFF
TRBJ1-2 | many | NA | TRBV27 | TGTGCCAGCAGTCATCCGGGATCTAGGGGCTACACCTTC | CASSHPGSRGYTF
TRBJ1-2 | NA | NA | TRBV5-4 | TGTGCCAGCAGCCCACACCAACCGGGGCCCATAGAGGGCTACACCTTC | CASSPHQPGPIEGYTF
TRBJ2-1 | many | NA | TRBV3-1 | TGTGCCAGCAGCCAAGATCTAGGAACTCCTGAGCAGTTCTTC | CASSQDLGTPEQFF
TRBJ2-5 | NA | NA | TRBV10-3 | TGTGCCATCAGTGGGACGAAAGGGGAGACCCAGTACTTC | CAISGTKGETQYF
TRBJ2-7 | many | NA | TRBV2 | TGTGCCAGCAGGGAGACTGGGACCTACAAGCAGTACTTC | CASRETGTYKQYF